This TCR beta chain was sequenced in a study of OX40 agonist ivuxolimab in advanced cancers. Turning to the study itself: With a range of roughly 23 to 79, age averaged approximately 60 years, and more than 75% were male.

Germline CDR1 LNHDA, CDR2 SQIVND (reference sequence). After removal of 7 bases from V and 9 bases from J, the junction contained 12 bases not matched to a gene. This CDR3 has 16 amino acids. Blood sampling took place at baseline, cycle 4 day 1, and cycle 7 day 1. The assay was immunoSEQ multiplex PCR, and TCRdb's table has in-frame clones only and misses some. The table lists more than 65,000 clones, around 80% of them singletons. This sample comprised CD4+ or CD8+ T cells sorted from blood, obtained in a trial of the OX40 agonist ivuxolimab. The receptor was isolated from an adult with an advanced solid tumor such as melanoma, head and neck, liver or kidney cancer. The J gene is TRBJ2-1, the V gene TRBV19; 13 positions agree with TRBD2. The CDR3 nucleotides read TGTGCCAGTACCAGAACTGTAACTAGCGGGAGGGGTGAGCAGTTCTTC. Translating gives CASTRTVTSGRGEQFF.